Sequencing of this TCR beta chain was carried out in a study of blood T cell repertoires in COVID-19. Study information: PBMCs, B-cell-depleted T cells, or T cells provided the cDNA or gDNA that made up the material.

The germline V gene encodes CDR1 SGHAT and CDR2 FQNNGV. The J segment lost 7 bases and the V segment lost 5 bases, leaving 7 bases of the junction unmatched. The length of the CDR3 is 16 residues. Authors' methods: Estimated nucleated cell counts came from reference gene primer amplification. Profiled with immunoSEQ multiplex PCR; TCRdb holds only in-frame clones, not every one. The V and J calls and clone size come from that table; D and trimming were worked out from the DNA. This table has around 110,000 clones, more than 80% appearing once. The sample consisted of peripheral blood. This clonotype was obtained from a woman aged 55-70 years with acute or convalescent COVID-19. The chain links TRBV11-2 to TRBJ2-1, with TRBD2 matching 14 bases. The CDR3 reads CASSGSGTSGSNEQFF. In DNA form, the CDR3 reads TGTGCCAGCAGCGGAAGCGGGACTAGCGGGAGTAATGAGCAGTTCTTC.